These 13 T cell receptor beta chains were all obtained from the same sample, sequenced in a study of blood T cell repertoires in COVID-19. The assay was immunoSEQ multiplex PCR, and TCRdb's table has in-frame clones only and misses some. Of about 300,000 clones listed, around 80% are singletons. The sample comprised peripheral blood. The receptors originated from a woman in her forties or fifties with acute or convalescent COVID-19.

The chain carries TRBV18 and TRBJ2-5; 7 bases map to TRBD1. The CDR3 contains 14 residues. Trimming at V came to 6 bases and at J to 4 bases, leaving 8 bases not matched to a gene. From germline, CDR1 is KGHSH and CDR2 LQKENI. The CDR3 sequence is CASSSGQALETQYF. The CDR3 nucleotides are TGTGCCAGCTCCTCAGGACAGGCCCTAGAGACCCAGTACTTC.

Here the CDR3 DNA reads TGTGCCAGCAGTGAAGCCTCGGGACTAGCGACCTACGAGCAGTACTTC. Its translation is CASSEASGLATYEQYF. The gene calls are TRBV2 and TRBJ2-7, with 10 positions matching TRBD2. The trim removed 0 bases at V and 2 bases at J, leaving 4 bases unmatched. This CDR3 is built from 16 residues. CDR1 and CDR2 from the germline V gene are SNHLY and FYNNEI.

J is TRBJ1-2 and V is TRBV10-3; 11 bases are a match to TRBD1. CDR1 is ENHRY, CDR2 SYGVKD, per germline. CDR3 length equals 14 residues. The junction had 11 bases not matched to a gene; V was cut back by 10 bases and J by 7 bases. The CDR3 loop reads CATIPGQGGGGYTF. The CDR3 coding sequence is TGTGCCACCATTCCGGGACAGGGGGGGGGTGGCTACACCTTC.

The V and J genes are TRBV18 and TRBJ1-6; 7 bases line up with TRBD1. This CDR3 comprises 16 residues. V shed 2 bases and J 6 bases; nucleotides not matched to a gene: 7. Germline V gene lookup returns CDR1 KGHSH and CDR2 LQKENI. This CDR3 reads CASSPRTGAINSPLHF. The CDR3 DNA follows: TGTGCCAGCTCACCAAGGACAGGAGCCATTAATTCACCCCTCCACTTT. The variable domain in full, completed from reference TRBV18 and TRBJ1-6, reads NAGVMQNPRHLVRRRGQEARLRCSPMKGHSHVYWYRQLPEEGLKFMVYLQKENIIDESGMPKERFSAEFPKEGPSILRIQQVVRGDSAAYFCASSPRTGAINSPLHFGNGTRLTVT.

The chain combines TRBV18 with TRBJ1-2; the D is unclear. The CDR3 extends over 15 amino acids. Germline CDR1 reads KGHSH; CDR2 reads LQKENI. Trimming left V 1 base short and J 3 bases short, with 12 bases between. CDR3 residues: CASSPQTDGDYGYTF. CDR3 DNA: TGTGCCAGCTCACCACAAACGGACGGGGACTATGGCTACACCTTC.

The chain links TRBV24-1 to TRBJ2-5; D may be TRBD2 (6 bases). Germline CDR1 and CDR2: KGHDR and SFDVKD. The CDR3 loop spans 14 amino acids. Between the trimmed V and J ends, which lost 9 bases and 5 bases, there was a span of 18 bases. The CDR3 here is CATGTSLSRETQYF. CDR3 DNA sequence: TGTGCCACCGGGACTTCCCTCTCCCGGGAGACCCAGTACTTC.

This clone was seen a handful of times. The genes are TRBV7-2 and TRBJ1-4; 7 bases align to TRBD1. The CDR3 loop spans 13 amino acids. CDR1 is SGHTA and CDR2 is FQGNSA in the germline V gene. Germline trimming cut 5 bases from V and 7 bases from J; bases unmatched to any gene: 4. The CDR3 nucleotides are TGTGCCAGCAGCACCGGGACAGCTGAAAAACTGTTTTTT. As protein: CASSTGTAEKLFF.

This sequence joins TRBV3-1 (or the pseudogene TRBV3-2) and TRBJ1-1; no clear D. CDR1 LGHDT and CDR2 YNNKEL come from the germline V gene (reference sequence). The CDR3 spans 14 residues. V was pared by 3 bases and J by 4 bases, with 12 bases between. CDR3 in amino acids: CASSQGGKGTEAFF. CDR3 in DNA: TGTGCCAGCAGCCAGGGAGGGAAAGGCACTGAAGCTTTCTTT.

V gene TRBV7-2 combines with J gene TRBJ2-7, with TRBD1 matching 8 bases. V shed 4 bases and J 6 bases; nucleotides not matched to a gene: 8. CDR3 length: 14 amino acids. Germline CDR1 is SGHTA and CDR2 is FQGNSA. In nucleotides, the CDR3 is TGTGCCAGCAGCTCCCAGGGGGCTGCGGGCGAGCAGTACTTC. Protein: CASSSQGAAGEQYF.

This clone has a handful of counts. The chain combines TRBV28 with TRBJ1-2; 8 positions match TRBD1. The ends lost 6 bases at V and 4 bases at J; junction bases unmatched: 10. There are 15 residues in the CDR3. The V gene's germline CDR1 is MDHEN and CDR2 SYDVKM. The CDR3 loop is CASRVQGAKGYGYTF. The CDR3 nucleotides read TGTGCCAGCAGGGTGCAGGGGGCGAAGGGCTATGGCTACACCTTC.

V and J are TRBV5-8 and TRBJ2-1; 7 nucleotides align to TRBD1. This CDR3 has 15 residues. V lost 4 bases and J lost 2; bases outside the gene matches: 6. Germline CDR1 and CDR2: SGHTS and YDEGEE. Here the CDR3 reads CASSPTGYPYNEQFF. The DNA for the CDR3 is TGTGCCAGCAGCCCGACAGGGTATCCCTACAATGAGCAGTTCTTC.

V and J are TRBV10-3 and TRBJ2-1; 8 bases are a match to TRBD2. Per the germline V gene, CDR1 is ENHRY and CDR2 is SYGVKD. V shed 11 bases and J 3 bases; nucleotides not matched to a gene: 9. The CDR3 is 14 residues long. CDR3 amino acids: CASLSGADYNEQFF. The CDR3, as DNA: TGTGCCTCGCTTAGCGGGGCAGACTACAATGAGCAGTTCTTC.

This rearrangement joins TRBV5-6 to TRBJ2-2; 7 bases line up with TRBD1. Per the germline V gene, CDR1 is SGHDT and CDR2 is YYEEEE. V gave up 9 bases and J gave up 3 bases; unmatched junction bases: 2. This CDR3 comprises 12 residues. CDR3 sequence: CATQGDTGELFF. The DNA of the CDR3 is TGTGCCACCCAGGGGGACACCGGGGAGCTGTTTTTT.